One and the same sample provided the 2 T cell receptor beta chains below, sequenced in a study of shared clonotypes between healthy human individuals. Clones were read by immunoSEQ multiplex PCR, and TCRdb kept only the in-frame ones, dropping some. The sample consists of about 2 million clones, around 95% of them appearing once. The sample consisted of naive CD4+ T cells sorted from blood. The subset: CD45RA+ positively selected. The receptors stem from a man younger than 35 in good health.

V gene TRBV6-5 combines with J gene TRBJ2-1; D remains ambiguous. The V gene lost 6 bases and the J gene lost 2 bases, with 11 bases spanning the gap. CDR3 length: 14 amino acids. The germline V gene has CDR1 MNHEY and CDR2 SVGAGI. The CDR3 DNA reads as TGTGCCAGCAGGCTAAGACCCGCCTACAATGAGCAGTTCTTC. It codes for CASRLRPAYNEQFF.

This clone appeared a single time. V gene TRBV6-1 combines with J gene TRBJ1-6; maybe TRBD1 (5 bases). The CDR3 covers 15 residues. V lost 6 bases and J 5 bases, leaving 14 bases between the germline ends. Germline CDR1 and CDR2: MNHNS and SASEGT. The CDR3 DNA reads TGTGCCAGCAGCCGAGACAGTCCAAATAATTCACCCCTCCACTTT. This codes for CASSRDSPNNSPLHF.